The clone carrying this T cell receptor beta chain appeared a few times. This record belongs to a study of blood T cell repertoires in COVID-19. Study-wide background: COVID-19 samples collected from the United States, Italy and Spain covered acute and convalescent phases. The analysed material was cDNA or gDNA that came from T cells, B-cell-depleted T cells, or PBMCs.

In the source study's methods: From reference gene primer amplification, estimates of nucleated cell counts were derived. Clones were sequenced by immunoSEQ multiplex PCR, and TCRdb holds only the in-frame ones, with some missing. That table furnishes V, J and clone size, whereas the DNA furnished D and trimming. The sample yields 70,000 or so clones, more than 75% seen once. CDR3 length: 18 amino acids. This chain connects TRBV21-1 to TRBJ1-4. TRBV21-1 is deemed a pseudogene. This clonotype originated in a human donor in a cohort sampled during active COVID-19. Sequenced input: peripheral blood. The CDR3 DNA is TGTGCCAGCAGCACAAAGTGGGGAGGACGGTCAACTAATGAAAAACTGTTTTTT. It is translated as CASSTKWGGRSTNEKLFF.